These 18 T cell receptor beta chains came from one sample sequenced in a study of T cell repertoires in cytomegalovirus infection. One entry per CDR3 protein results from TCRdb running MiXCR on the reads. The table records 84,000 or so distinct CDR3 sequences, approximately 45% of them present only once. What these receptors recognize is not known. The sequenced sample was CD8+ T cells from cultured PBMCs, obtained from culture after CMV antigen stimulation. All receptors come from a human donor in good health (CMV status not recorded). Some clones in this sample may be carry-over from other donors' samples.

Ten or more counts support this clonotype. The chain recombines TRBV7-8 with TRBJ2-1, with a possible D match to TRBD1 (7 bases). This CDR3 has 13 amino acids. With 7 bases removed from V and 9 bases from J, the gap between germline ends came to 16 bases. Germline assignment: CDR1 SGHVS and CDR2 FQNEAQ. In nucleotides, the CDR3 is TGTGCCAGCACCAAGGAGGGGGCGGTTGAGCAGTTCTTC. The encoded protein is CASTKEGAVEQFF.

The table lists this clonotype with a few counts. The CDR3 loop is CASSFPSGSTDTQYF. The CDR3 nucleotides read TGTGCCAGCAGCTTCCCTAGCGGGAGCACAGATACGCAGTATTTT. J is TRBJ2-3 and V is TRBV5-4; 8 bases fit TRBD2. Germline CDR1 SGHNT, CDR2 YYREEE (reference sequence). This CDR3 has 15 amino acids. With 2 bases clipped from V and 0 bases from J, the junction kept 2 bases outside the gene matches.

This clonotype came up many times. The chain has TRBV7-8 and TRBJ2-7; possibly TRBD1 for D (5 bases). Germline V gene lookup returns CDR1 SGHVS and CDR2 FQNEAQ. Trimming removed 4 bases from V and 5 bases from J, with 15 bases in between. CDR3 length equals 14 residues. This CDR3 is CASSSDTPDDEQYF. CDR3 coding DNA: TGTGCCAGCAGCTCGGACACACCTGACGACGAGCAGTACTTC.

The chain uses TRBV10-2 and TRBJ2-3; 9 bases agree with TRBD2. Germline V gene data show CDR1 as WSHSY and CDR2 as SAAADI. The V and J ends lost 6 bases and 3 bases, in that order; junction bases with no gene match: 4. The CDR3 extends over 14 amino acids. The CDR3 DNA reads as TGCGCCAGCAGCGACGCGGGGGGGACAGATACGCAGTATTTT. It specifies CASSDAGGTDTQYF.

The table lists this clonotype with a few counts. V usage is TRBV7-8 and J usage is TRBJ2-5; 9 nucleotides align to TRBD1. Germline V gives CDR1 SGHVS, CDR2 FQNEAQ. The J segment lost 5 bases and the V segment lost 4 bases, leaving 5 bases of the junction unmatched. The CDR3 covers 14 residues. CDR3 sequence: CASSSTGGGETQYF. The CDR3 nucleotides read TGTGCCAGCAGCTCAACAGGGGGCGGGGAGACCCAGTACTTC.

In this sample, this clonotype turned up once. The J gene is TRBJ2-1, the V gene TRBV28; 7 positions agree with TRBD2. The CDR3 length is 17 residues. The ends lost 5 bases at V and 0 bases at J; junction bases unmatched: 10. The germline gives CDR1 MDHEN, CDR2 SYDVKM. CDR3 amino acids: CASSTQTSRSSYNEQFF. The CDR3 DNA follows: TGTGCCAGCAGTACACAGACTAGCAGAAGCTCCTACAATGAGCAGTTCTTC.

This clonotype was recorded a few times. The chain links TRBV6-1 to TRBJ2-1; 11 bases match TRBD2. Per the germline V gene, CDR1 is MNHNS and CDR2 is SASEGT. Losses at the gene ends were 1 base for V and 5 bases for J; bases not matched to a gene: 4. The CDR3 is 16 residues long. CDR3 sequence reads: CASSEGSGRGDNEQFF. CDR3 coding DNA: TGTGCCAGCAGTGAAGGTAGCGGGAGGGGAGACAATGAGCAGTTCTTC.

The CDR3: CASSPSPPGQGINTGELFF. CDR3 in DNA: TGTGCCAGCAGTCCGTCTCCTCCGGGACAGGGGATAAACACCGGGGAGCTGTTTTTT. V is TRBV5-4 and J is TRBJ2-2, with TRBD1 matching 10 bases. CDR1 and CDR2 from the germline V gene are SGHNT and YYREEE (reference sequence). Trimming took 5 bases from V and 2 from J; bases not matched to a gene: 15. The CDR3 contains 19 residues.

The rearrangement uses TRBV18 and TRBJ2-1, with D possibly matching TRBD2 (6 bases). Trimming took off 6 bases at V and 4 bases at J, with 16 bases between the two ends. This CDR3 has 15 amino acids. From germline, CDR1 is KGHSH and CDR2 LQKENI. Here the CDR3 reads CASSLGGESYNEQFF. The CDR3 bases are TGTGCCAGCTCTTTGGGGGGTGAAAGTTACAATGAGCAGTTCTTC.

The chain couples TRBV19 to TRBJ2-3; 7 nucleotides align to TRBD1. This CDR3 contains 15 residues. Germline-derived CDR1 and CDR2 are LNHDA and SQIVND (reference sequence). V gave up 5 bases and J gave up 5 bases; unmatched junction bases: 10. The CDR3 sequence is CASSPDRVARDTQYF. The CDR3 DNA follows: TGTGCCAGTAGTCCCGACAGGGTAGCCAGAGATACGCAGTATTTT.

The chain couples TRBV7-9 to TRBJ2-7; D gene ambiguous. V lost 4 bases and J lost 2, with 9 bases in between. The CDR3 totals 13 residues. Per the germline V gene, CDR1 is SEHNR and CDR2 is FQNEAQ (reference sequence). CDR3 protein: CASSSVRTYEQYF. CDR3 in DNA: TGTGCCAGCAGCTCGGTTCGCACCTACGAGCAGTACTTC.

This clonotype was counted a few times. The V call is TRBV12-3 or TRBV12-4, the J call TRBJ2-7; D perhaps matches TRBD1 (5 bases). V dropped 7 bases and J dropped 1 base, with 8 bases sitting between them. The CDR3 length is 12 residues. For the CDR3, the DNA is TGTGCCAGCACCCAGGGTTCCTACGAGCAGTACTTC. It encodes CASTQGSYEQYF.

V and J are TRBV7-3 and TRBJ2-3; D not resolved. CDR3 size: 15 residues. V was clipped by 5 bases and J by 6 bases, with 18 bases between them. CDR1 is SGHTA and CDR2 is FQGTGA in the germline V gene. Written as DNA, the CDR3 is TGTGCCAGCAGCCCGCAGGACCCCCTGATCGATACGCAGTATTTT. Residues: CASSPQDPLIDTQYF.

The chain recombines TRBV27 with TRBJ2-3; TRBD2 matches at 7 bases. CDR3 length: 14 residues. Looked up from germline, CDR1 is MNHEY and CDR2 is SMNVEV (reference sequence). J lost 5 bases, V lost 0 bases, and 2 bases had no gene match. In nucleotides, the CDR3 is TGTGCCAGCAGTTTATCGGGGGGGGTAGATACGCAGTATTTT. This translates into CASSLSGGVDTQYF.

V gene TRBV4-1 combines with J gene TRBJ1-3; D is ambiguous. Per germline, CDR1 MGHRA and CDR2 YSYEKL. V gave up 4 bases and J gave up 3 bases, with 16 bases separating them. This CDR3 is 16 amino acids long. CDR3 protein: CASSRATQVNGNTIYF. CDR3 nucleotides: TGCGCCAGCAGCCGGGCCACTCAGGTGAATGGAAACACCATATATTTT.

The rearrangement links TRBV6-6 to TRBJ2-1, with TRBD1 matching 8 bases. The V segment lost 6 bases and the J segment 5 bases; nucleotides outside the gene matches: 6. The CDR3 is 14 residues long. Germline-derived CDR1 and CDR2 are MNHNY and SVGAGI (reference sequence). The CDR3 spells CASRWDRSNNEQFF. The DNA for the CDR3 is TGTGCCAGCAGGTGGGACAGGTCGAACAATGAGCAGTTCTTC.

CDR3 bases: TGTGCCAGCAGCTTGATCGGAACAGCCAACTATGGCTACACCTTC. This encodes CASSLIGTANYGYTF. V gene TRBV5-5 combines with J gene TRBJ1-2, with D unclear. Trimming removed 1 base from V and 2 bases from J, with 12 bases in between. Germline V lookup: CDR1 SGHKS, CDR2 YYEKEE (reference sequence). The CDR3 runs to 15 residues.

J is TRBJ2-3 and V is TRBV6-1; possible D gene TRBD2, 6 bases. This CDR3 is built from 17 residues. Deletions cut 5 bases from V and 2 bases from J, with 20 bases between. CDR1 is MNHNS, CDR2 SASEGT, per germline. The CDR3 DNA is TGTGCCAGCAGTCTCCGGGCGATGGTAGCGGTCACAGATACGCAGTATTTT. Translating it yields CASSLRAMVAVTDTQYF.